The sequence of this T cell receptor beta chain was determined in a study of blood T cells in healthy people across ages. Note on this clonotype: Its matching antigen is unknown.

Study-wide results and limits: Long-lived donors carried more naive CD4+ cells and greater diversity than aged donors.

Next came a second PCR, run for roughly 6 to 11 cycles, which used a sample-barcoded 5' primer along with a J-beta primer mix. TCRdb re-called the 5' RACE reads with MiXCR, one entry per CDR3 protein. Among 710,000 or so distinct CDR3 sequences listed, about a fifth were seen once. The CDR3 consists of 14 residues. The V gene lost 3 bases and the J gene lost 3 bases, with 11 bases spanning the gap. Germline CDR1 and CDR2: MNHEY and SMNVEV (reference sequence). What was sequenced was blood. The chain is built from TRBV27 and TRBJ1-1; possible D gene TRBD1, 5 bases. The clonotype comes from a man in his 70s in good health. CDR3 sequence (DNA): TGTGCCAGCAGTTTCAGCAGGGTAGACACTGAAGCTTTCTTT. Translation gives CASSFSRVDTEAFF.